The present T cell receptor (beta chain) was sequenced within a study of T cell responses to AZD1222 COVID-19 vaccine. The repertoire was sequenced with immunoSEQ multiplex PCR; TCRdb's copy has only in-frame clones and lacks some. The sample carries approximately 100,000 clones, roughly 89% recorded once. Notes on the study in general: It was only 6 or 7 AZD1222 recipients who were seropositive at baseline. Unmutated variant regions are reportedly the target of nearly half of TCRs that are spike-specific. Spike-spanning, vaccine-associated CD4 TCRs were dominant at 160-218 and 743-854. Females made up more of the donors, who were largely white British, and clonal diversity may have come out too low.

This CDR3 has 13 amino acids. Trimming took 2 bases from V and 5 from J, leaving 7 bases between them. CDR1 PRHDT and CDR2 FYEKMQ come from the germline V gene (reference sequence). This clone appeared a few times. Antigen specificity is unknown. The input for sequencing was peripheral blood, taken on day 0 of AZD1222 vaccination. The chain has TRBV13 and TRBJ1-3; D is unclear. The source is an adult in good health. This CDR3 is CASSLFGRNTIYF. The DNA of the CDR3 is TGTGCCAGCAGCTTATTCGGCCGAAACACCATATATTTT.